These 21 T cell receptor beta chains were all obtained from the same sample, sequenced in a study of CD8+ T cells in alopecia areata. Noted treatment: oral pan-JAK inhibitor, 5-10 mg twice daily. cDNA prepared by RNA extraction and subsequent reverse transcription served as the template for sequencing. Here immunoSEQ multiplex PCR was the method, and the copy in TCRdb shows in-frame clones only, minus some. This sample carries approximately 300,000 clones, roughly 64% of them seen once, and the ten largest clones take approximately 2%. The material sequenced was CD4+ T cells sorted from blood, taken at week 24, from a patient treated with tofacitinib. The source is a human donor with alopecia areata.

The V gene is TRBV30, the J gene TRBJ1-2; unclear D gene. Germline CDR1 GTSNPN, CDR2 SVGIG (reference sequence). Trimming left V 1 base short and J 2 bases short, with 14 bases between. This CDR3 region has 15 residues. CDR3 nucleotide sequence: TGTGCCTGGAGTGCCGGTTGGAGTTCCAACTATGGCTACACCTTC. Protein: CAWSAGWSSNYGYTF.

The gene calls are TRBV13 and TRBJ1-4, with D unclear. Per germline, CDR1 PRHDT and CDR2 FYEKMQ (reference sequence). The CDR3 sequence is 14 residues long. V was clipped by 8 bases and J by 0 bases, with 10 bases between them. DNA for the CDR3: TGTGCCAGCTCCCGAAGGGCAACTAATGAAAAACTGTTTTTT. Protein: CASSRRATNEKLFF.

V and J are TRBV19 and TRBJ2-7; 10 bases fit TRBD1. This CDR3 is 14 amino acids long. The germline V gene has CDR1 LNHDA and CDR2 SQIVND (reference sequence). The V gene end was trimmed by 6 bases and the J gene end by 6 bases; junction bases not matched to a gene: 8. This chain's CDR3 is CASSPQDRGFEQYF. The CDR3 coding sequence is TGTGCCAGTAGCCCCCAGGACAGGGGGTTCGAGCAGTACTTC.

This chain joins TRBV30 and TRBJ1-4; D remains ambiguous. The V gene lost 0 bases and the J gene lost 11 bases, with 10 bases spanning the gap. CDR1 is GTSNPN, CDR2 SVGIG, per germline (reference sequence). The CDR3 has 12 amino acids. In DNA form, the CDR3 reads TGTGCCTGGAGTGTACTCGGCGATAAACTGTTTTTT. Translating gives CAWSVLGDKLFF.

The chain uses TRBV6-5 and TRBJ1-2; 9 bases align to TRBD1. V trimming: 2 bases; J trimming: 8 bases; junction bases outside the gene matches: 9. The CDR3 loop spans 15 amino acids. The V gene's germline CDR1 is MNHEY and CDR2 SVGAGI. The CDR3 coding sequence is TGTGCCAGCAGTTACGCATCACAGGGGGCGAGAGGCTACACCTTC. This translates into CASSYASQGARGYTF.

This rearrangement joins TRBV30 to TRBJ2-2; 8 bases are a match to TRBD1. The CDR3 is 15 amino acids. J was trimmed by 6 bases and V by 4 bases; bases with no gene match: 10. The germline V gene has CDR1 GTSNPN and CDR2 SVGIG (reference sequence). This CDR3 is CAWNNGDRIAGELFF. The DNA for the CDR3 is TGTGCCTGGAATAACGGGGACAGGATTGCCGGGGAGCTGTTTTTT.

This chain uses TRBV30 with TRBJ2-4; D is perhaps TRBD1 or TRBD2 (6 bases each). This CDR3 comprises 15 residues. The germline V gene has CDR1 GTSNPN and CDR2 SVGIG (reference sequence). The V end lost 0 bases, the J end lost 4 bases, and 13 bases lay between the germline ends. The CDR3 sequence is CAWSVLGGKKNIQYF. CDR3 in DNA: TGTGCCTGGAGTGTACTGGGGGGCAAAAAAAACATTCAGTACTTC.

The J gene is TRBJ1-5, the V gene TRBV7-8; D is perhaps TRBD1 (6 bases). The CDR3 spans 14 residues. The V and J ends lost 5 bases and 2 bases respectively, with 10 bases between them. The germline gives CDR1 SGHVS, CDR2 FQNEAQ. The CDR3 loop is CASSRRGGNQPQHF. The DNA for the CDR3 is TGTGCCAGCAGCCGAAGGGGGGGCAATCAGCCCCAGCATTTT.

The J gene is TRBJ1-1, the V gene TRBV30; the D is unclear. In germline, CDR1 is GTSNPN, CDR2 SVGIG (reference sequence). V lost 5 bases and J lost 3, with 13 bases in between. The CDR3 runs to 13 residues. Written as DNA, the CDR3 is TGTGCCTGGCTTCGCGGGGAATACACTGAAGCTTTCTTT. Its translation is CAWLRGEYTEAFF.

The chain combines TRBV29-1 with TRBJ2-3, with 8 bases that match TRBD1. There are 13 residues in the CDR3. Germline V CDR1 and CDR2: SQVTM, ANQGSEA. With V trimmed by 7 bases and J by 1 base, 4 bases remained unmatched. The CDR3 region is CSAEGQGTDTQYF. As DNA, the CDR3 is TGCAGCGCGGAGGGACAGGGCACAGATACGCAGTATTTT.

The rearrangement uses TRBV7-6 and TRBJ2-3; D is uncertain. This CDR3 is built from 12 residues. V lost 5 bases to trimming and J lost 6 bases, with 9 bases between them. Germline loops: CDR1 SGHVS, CDR2 FNYEAQ. This chain's CDR3 is CASSPGEDTQYF. Written as DNA, the CDR3 is TGTGCCAGCAGCCCCGGTGAGGATACGCAGTATTTT.

The gene calls are TRBV27 and TRBJ1-1; D is unresolved. This CDR3 has 14 amino acids. Germline CDR1 is MNHEY and CDR2 is SMNVEV (reference sequence). Trimming pared 0 bases from V and 3 bases from J, leaving 8 bases between. The CDR3 region is CASSLSRGYTEAFF. The CDR3 DNA sequence: TGTGCCAGCAGTTTATCCCGGGGTTACACTGAAGCTTTCTTT.

The J gene is TRBJ1-1, the V gene TRBV30; D remains ambiguous. Germline CDR1 GTSNPN, CDR2 SVGIG (reference sequence). The CDR3 sequence is 13 residues long. With 4 bases removed from V and 1 base from J, the gap between germline ends came to 10 bases. The CDR3 sequence: CAWNDGGNTEAFF. For the CDR3, the DNA is TGTGCCTGGAATGACGGCGGGAACACTGAAGCTTTCTTT. Based on the CDR3 plus reference TRBV30 and TRBJ1-1, the full variable domain is SQTIHQWPATLVQPVGSPLSLECTVEGTSNPNLYWYRQAAGRGLQLLFYSVGIGQISSEVPQNLSASRPQDRQFILSSKKLLLSDSGFYLCAWNDGGNTEAFFGQGTRLTVV.

CDR3 in DNA: TGCAGCGTTGGGGCGGGTGTTAGTTCACCCCTCCACTTT. This codes for CSVGAGVSSPLHF. The rearrangement uses TRBV29-1 and TRBJ1-6; D uncertain. Trimming pared 4 bases from V and 9 bases from J, leaving 13 bases between. The CDR3 contains 13 residues. From germline, CDR1 is SQVTM and CDR2 ANQGSEA. The full variable domain, its missing parts supplied by reference TRBV29-1 and TRBJ1-6, is SAVISQKPSRDICQRGTSLTIQCQVDSQVTMMFWYRQQPGQSLTLIATANQGSEATYESGFVIDKFPISRPNLTFSTLTVSNMSPEDSSIYLCSVGAGVSSPLHFGNGTRLTVT.

The chain has TRBV2 and TRBJ1-5, with D uncertain. There are 13 residues in the CDR3. The germline V gene has CDR1 SNHLY and CDR2 FYNNEI. With 8 bases removed from V and 5 bases from J, the gap between germline ends came to 13 bases. Written as DNA, the CDR3 is TGTGCCAGCGGGAGGGTAACTGATCAGCCCCAGCATTTT. Translated, it gives CASGRVTDQPQHF.

This clone was observed a single time. The CDR3 coding sequence is TGTGCCAGCAGCTTAGATTCAGGGGGTATCTATGGCTACACCTTC. Translation gives CASSLDSGGIYGYTF. The V gene is TRBV11-2, the J gene TRBJ1-2; the match to TRBD1 covers 7 bases. Per the germline V gene, CDR1 is SGHAT and CDR2 is FQNNGV. The ends lost 0 bases at V and 4 bases at J; junction bases unmatched: 5. The CDR3 totals 15 residues.

The chain uses TRBV6-5 and TRBJ2-7, with TRBD1 matching over 8 bases. Germline V CDR1 and CDR2: MNHEY, SVGAGI. The trim removed 4 bases at V and 6 bases at J, leaving 8 bases unmatched. CDR3 size: 14 residues. CDR3 region: CASSSGQAWAEQYF. The CDR3, as DNA: TGTGCCAGCAGTTCGGGACAGGCTTGGGCCGAGCAGTACTTC.

This clone was seen once. The V call is TRBV30, the J call TRBJ1-4, with 7 bases identical to TRBD1. The V and J ends lost 2 bases and 0 bases, in that order; junction bases with no gene match: 3. The CDR3 is 15 residues long. Looked up from germline, CDR1 is GTSNPN and CDR2 is SVGIG (reference sequence). The CDR3, as DNA: TGTGCCTGGAGTCGTGGGACAGCAACTAATGAAAAACTGTTTTTT. The encoded protein is CAWSRGTATNEKLFF.

This clone occurred a few times. This chain uses TRBV5-4 with TRBJ1-2; D is unresolved. The CDR3 is made up of 13 amino acids. Germline V gives CDR1 SGHNT, CDR2 YYREEE (reference sequence). With 3 bases removed from V and 3 bases from J, the gap between germline ends came to 9 bases. The CDR3, as DNA: TGTGCCAGCAGCTACATCCTGGACTATGGCTACACCTTC. It yields the protein CASSYILDYGYTF.

This clone occurred a few times. This sequence joins TRBV5-1 and TRBJ2-3; D tentatively reads TRBD1 or TRBD2 (6 bases each). Trimming took 6 bases from V and 0 from J, leaving 14 bases between them. CDR3 length: 15 amino acids. From germline, CDR1 is SGHRS and CDR2 YFSETQ. DNA for the CDR3: TGCGCCAGCACCTCGGAGGGGGGCAGCACAGATACGCAGTATTTT. It is translated as CASTSEGGSTDTQYF.

The chain is built from TRBV6-5 and TRBJ2-7; D is uncertain. The V end was cut by 5 bases, the J end by 0 bases, with 11 bases between. This CDR3 region has 14 residues. Germline V gene sequence: CDR1 MNHEY, CDR2 SVGAGI. The CDR3 region is CASSTSQSSYEQYF. The DNA of the CDR3 is TGTGCCAGCAGTACCTCCCAGAGCTCCTACGAGCAGTACTTC.